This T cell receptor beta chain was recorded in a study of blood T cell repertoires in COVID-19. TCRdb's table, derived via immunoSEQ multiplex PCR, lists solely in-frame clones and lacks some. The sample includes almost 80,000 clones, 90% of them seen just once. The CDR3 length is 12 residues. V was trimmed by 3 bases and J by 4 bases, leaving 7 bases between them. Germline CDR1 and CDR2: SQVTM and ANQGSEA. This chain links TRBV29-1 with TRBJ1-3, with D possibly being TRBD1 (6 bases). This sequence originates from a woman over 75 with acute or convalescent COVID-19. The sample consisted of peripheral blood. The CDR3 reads CSVDDRGNTIYF. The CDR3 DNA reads TGCAGCGTTGACGACAGGGGAAACACCATATATTTT.